The sequence of this TCR beta chain was determined in a study of molecular identifiers for immune sequencing clone quantification. Study context: In the replicates, RNA derived from around 20,000 or 99,000 naive CD8 cells was divided into five parts, and four were sequenced. Whole-study results and caveats: A shared barcode on identical TCR molecules could lead to underestimated sizes for highly expanded clones.

CDR1 and CDR2 from the germline V gene are SGHRS and YFSETQ. V trimming: 2 bases; J trimming: 4 bases; junction bases outside the gene matches: 12. The CDR3 covers 17 residues. Preparation of the bulk TCR libraries relied on previously described methods and listed TCR primers. TCRdb re-analysed the PCR reads in MiXCR, keeping a single row per CDR3 protein. The sample includes over 10,000 distinct CDR3 sequences, 18% of them seen just once. This clonotype has ten or more counts. Antigen specificity is unknown. The source is a human donor in good health. Some libraries in this study had Jurkat cell RNA spiked in. The chain couples TRBV5-1 to TRBJ2-3; 8 positions agree with TRBD1. Material: naive CD8+ T cells from blood, with Jurkat cell RNA spiked in. Described subset: FACS-sorted CD8+CD4-CCR7+CD45RA+ naive T cells. CDR3 in amino acids: CASSFLPRDRSADTQYF. CDR3 DNA sequence: TGCGCCAGCAGCTTCCTCCCCAGGGACAGGTCCGCAGATACGCAGTATTTT.